Listed below are T cell receptor beta chains from one sample, sequenced in a study of blood T cells in healthy people across ages. TCRdb reprocessed the 5' RACE reads via MiXCR and lists one record per CDR3 protein. The sample holds hundreds of thousands of distinct CDR3 sequences, around 30% seen once. What was sequenced was blood. These receptors were taken from a woman of 80 years or more in good health. The CDR3 runs from the conserved cysteine through the conserved F or W. A D gene is named only where the DNA matches it firmly. Size is stated for part of the rows, as once, few or many counts, or as a class when the clone is expanded.

V gene: TRBV10-2
clone size: -
D gene: TRBD2
J gene: TRBJ2-1
CDR3 protein: CASSEPHSGSWDEQFF
CDR3 DNA: TGCGCCAGCAGTGAACCCCACAGCGGGAGTTGGGATGAGCAGTTCTTC

V gene: TRBV25-1
clone size: -
D gene: -
J gene: TRBJ2-5
CDR3 protein: CASSEGWGHEQYF
CDR3 DNA: TGTGCCAGCAGTGAAGGCTGGGGCCATGAGCAGTACTTC

V gene: TRBV6-5
clone size: -
D gene: -
J gene: TRBJ1-1
CDR3 protein: CASSTRTFQAFF
CDR3 DNA: TGTGCCAGCAGTACCCGGACTTTTCAAGCTTTCTTT

V gene: TRBV2
clone size: -
D gene: TRBD1
J gene: TRBJ2-5
CDR3 protein: CASSEIWTGKETQYF
CDR3 DNA: TGTGCCAGCAGTGAAATTTGGACAGGGAAAGAGACCCAGTACTTC

V gene: TRBV12-3/TRBV12-4
clone size: many
D gene: TRBD1
J gene: TRBJ2-5
CDR3 protein: CASSPGDRGSGETQYF
CDR3 DNA: TGTGCCAGCAGTCCCGGGGACAGGGGAAGTGGAGAGACCCAGTACTTC

V gene: TRBV5-1
clone size: -
D gene: TRBD1
J gene: TRBJ2-5
CDR3 protein: CASSLEPGGSETQYF
CDR3 DNA: TGCGCCAGCAGCTTGGAGCCAGGGGGCTCGGAGACCCAGTACTTC

V gene: TRBV20-1
clone size: -
D gene: TRBD1
J gene: TRBJ2-3
CDR3 protein: CSATRDRGADTQYF
CDR3 DNA: TGCAGTGCTACCCGGGACAGGGGGGCAGATACGCAGTATTTT

V gene: TRBV6-2/TRBV6-3
clone size: few
D gene: -
J gene: TRBJ2-2
CDR3 protein: CASSYSTTGDTGELFF
CDR3 DNA: TGTGCCAGCAGTTACTCGACTACGGGGGACACCGGGGAGCTGTTTTTT

V gene: TRBV3-1
clone size: many
D gene: -
J gene: TRBJ2-5
CDR3 protein: CASSQDKGHGTQYF
CDR3 DNA: TGTGCCAGCAGCCAAGATAAGGGCCATGGAACCCAGTACTTC

V gene: TRBV3-1
clone size: -
D gene: -
J gene: TRBJ2-1
CDR3 protein: CASSRLQETQFF
CDR3 DNA: TGTGCCAGCAGCCGTTTGCAGGAGACCCAGTTCTTC

V gene: TRBV28
clone size: few
D gene: -
J gene: TRBJ1-6
CDR3 protein: CASSLGQRDNSPLHF
CDR3 DNA: TGTGCCAGCAGCCTCGGACAGAGAGATAATTCACCCCTCCACTTT

V gene: TRBV7-9
clone size: many
D gene: -
J gene: TRBJ2-7
CDR3 protein: CASSLVVSGGGHEQYF
CDR3 DNA: TGTGCCAGCAGCTTAGTGGTCTCGGGAGGGGGCCACGAGCAGTACTTC

V gene: TRBV29-1
clone size: -
D gene: -
J gene: TRBJ2-5
CDR3 protein: CTTREAEETQYF
CDR3 DNA: TGCACCACCAGGGAAGCGGAGGAGACCCAGTACTTC

V gene: TRBV20-1
clone size: -
D gene: -
J gene: TRBJ2-5
CDR3 protein: CSASGTYNEQYF
CDR3 DNA: TGCAGTGCTAGCGGTACCTACAATGAGCAGTACTTC

V gene: TRBV18
clone size: many
D gene: TRBD1
J gene: TRBJ2-1
CDR3 protein: CASSPQFGTGSDEQFF
CDR3 DNA: TGTGCCAGCTCACCTCAGTTCGGGACAGGGAGTGATGAGCAGTTCTTC

V gene: TRBV4-3
clone size: many
D gene: TRBD1
J gene: TRBJ2-7
CDR3 protein: CASSQDFRTGPPYEQYF
CDR3 DNA: TGCGCCAGCAGCCAAGATTTTAGGACAGGGCCACCCTACGAGCAGTACTTC

V gene: TRBV6-1
clone size: -
D gene: -
J gene: TRBJ2-7
CDR3 protein: CTSSGGPYEQYF
CDR3 DNA: TGTACCAGCAGTGGGGGACCCTACGAGCAGTACTTC

V gene: TRBV5-1
clone size: once
D gene: -
J gene: TRBJ1-1
CDR3 protein: CASSLAGRGLDTEAFF
CDR3 DNA: TGCGCCAGCAGCTTGGCCGGGCGGGGTTTGGACACTGAAGCTTTCTTT

V gene: TRBV29-1
clone size: -
D gene: -
J gene: TRBJ1-1
CDR3 protein: CSVEEGNTEAFF
CDR3 DNA: TGCAGCGTTGAGGAGGGGAACACTGAAGCTTTCTTT

V gene: TRBV18
clone size: few
D gene: -
J gene: TRBJ1-5
CDR3 protein: CASSPPPGRDQPQHF
CDR3 DNA: TGTGCCAGCTCACCTCCCCCGGGGCGAGATCAGCCCCAGCATTTT

V gene: TRBV11-2
clone size: once
D gene: TRBD1
J gene: TRBJ2-2
CDR3 protein: CASSLVETGIAGELFF
CDR3 DNA: TGTGCCAGCAGCTTAGTCGAGACAGGGATAGCCGGGGAGCTGTTTTTT

V gene: TRBV5-1
clone size: few
D gene: TRBD1
J gene: TRBJ1-5
CDR3 protein: CASSLGQGANQPQHF
CDR3 DNA: TGCGCCAGCAGCTTGGGACAGGGCGCCAATCAGCCCCAGCATTTT

V gene: TRBV11-2
clone size: -
D gene: -
J gene: TRBJ1-6
CDR3 protein: CASSLRSGMGSPLHF
CDR3 DNA: TGTGCCAGCAGCTTACGTTCGGGTATGGGTTCACCCCTCCACTTT

V gene: TRBV24-1
clone size: -
D gene: -
J gene: TRBJ1-4
CDR3 protein: CATSDSPGTADTEKLFF
CDR3 DNA: TGTGCCACCAGTGATTCCCCCGGGACCGCTGATACAGAAAAACTGTTTTTT

V gene: TRBV18
clone size: many
D gene: TRBD1
J gene: TRBJ2-3
CDR3 protein: CASSPRWARTGTVEEGTDTQYF
CDR3 DNA: TGTGCCAGCTCACCACGCTGGGCAAGGACAGGGACGGTAGAAGAAGGCACAGATACGCAGTATTTT

V gene: TRBV6-6
clone size: -
D gene: TRBD1
J gene: TRBJ2-7
CDR3 protein: CASNQPGQVNEQYF
CDR3 DNA: TGTGCCAGCAACCAACCGGGACAGGTAAACGAGCAGTACTTC

V gene: TRBV29-1
clone size: many
D gene: -
J gene: TRBJ1-2
CDR3 protein: CSVDLIRKGGYTF
CDR3 DNA: TGCAGCGTTGACTTAATCCGCAAGGGGGGCTACACCTTC

V gene: TRBV30
clone size: few
D gene: -
J gene: TRBJ1-5
CDR3 protein: CAWREGYSNQPQHF
CDR3 DNA: TGTGCCTGGAGGGAGGGGTATAGCAATCAGCCCCAGCATTTT

V gene: TRBV4-1
clone size: few
D gene: -
J gene: TRBJ1-1
CDR3 protein: CASSQRGLAFF
CDR3 DNA: TGCGCCAGCAGCCAAAGGGGGTTAGCTTTCTTT

V gene: TRBV12-3/TRBV12-4
clone size: many
D gene: -
J gene: TRBJ1-4
CDR3 protein: CASSLAGGDEKLFF
CDR3 DNA: TGTGCCAGCAGTTTAGCAGGGGGGGATGAAAAACTGTTTTTT

V gene: TRBV20-1
clone size: many
D gene: -
J gene: TRBJ2-7
CDR3 protein: CSASRARVSTYEQYF
CDR3 DNA: TGCAGTGCCAGTCGAGCCCGGGTCTCCACCTACGAGCAGTACTTC